The source of this T cell receptor (beta chain) is a study of radiation and T cells in renal cell carcinoma. Study-wide results and limits: Top tumor clonotypes rose in blood 2 weeks post-radiation, then contracted.

Libraries were prepared by immunoSEQ multiplex PCR; TCRdb keeps only in-frame clonotypes and omits some of them. The repertoire holds some 150,000 clones, with around 90% as singletons. Time point here: blood 2 weeks post-SBRT. Specified treatment: 15 Gy SBRT to primary tumor, nephrectomy 4 weeks later. J lost 2 bases, V lost 1 base, and 6 bases had no gene match. CDR1 and CDR2 (germline): SQVTM, ANQGSEA. This CDR3 has 15 residues. This clone appeared once. Antigen unknown. The TCR was taken from a woman aged 50 to 60 with renal cell carcinoma. The chain carries TRBV29-1 and TRBJ2-7; 9 nucleotides agree with TRBD1. The input for sequencing was blood, taken from a patient whose treatment included radiotherapy and nephrectomy. The CDR3 DNA follows: TGCAGCGTTGAAGGGAGCGGGACAGGGCCCTACGAGCAGTACTTC. It encodes CSVEGSGTGPYEQYF.